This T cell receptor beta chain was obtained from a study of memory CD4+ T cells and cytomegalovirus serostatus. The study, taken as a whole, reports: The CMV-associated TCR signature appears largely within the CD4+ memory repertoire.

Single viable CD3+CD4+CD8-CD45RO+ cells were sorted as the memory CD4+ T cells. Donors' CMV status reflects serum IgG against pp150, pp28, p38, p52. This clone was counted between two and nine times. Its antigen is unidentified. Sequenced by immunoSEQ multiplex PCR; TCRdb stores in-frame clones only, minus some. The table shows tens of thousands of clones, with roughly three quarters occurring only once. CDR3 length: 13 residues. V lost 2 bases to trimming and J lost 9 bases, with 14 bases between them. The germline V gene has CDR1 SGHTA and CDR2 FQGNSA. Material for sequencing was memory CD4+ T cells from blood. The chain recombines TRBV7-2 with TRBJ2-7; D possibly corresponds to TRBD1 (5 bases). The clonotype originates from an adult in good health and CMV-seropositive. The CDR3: CASSLSSGYGQYF. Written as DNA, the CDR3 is TGTGCCAGCAGCTTAAGTTCAGGGTATGGGCAGTACTTC.